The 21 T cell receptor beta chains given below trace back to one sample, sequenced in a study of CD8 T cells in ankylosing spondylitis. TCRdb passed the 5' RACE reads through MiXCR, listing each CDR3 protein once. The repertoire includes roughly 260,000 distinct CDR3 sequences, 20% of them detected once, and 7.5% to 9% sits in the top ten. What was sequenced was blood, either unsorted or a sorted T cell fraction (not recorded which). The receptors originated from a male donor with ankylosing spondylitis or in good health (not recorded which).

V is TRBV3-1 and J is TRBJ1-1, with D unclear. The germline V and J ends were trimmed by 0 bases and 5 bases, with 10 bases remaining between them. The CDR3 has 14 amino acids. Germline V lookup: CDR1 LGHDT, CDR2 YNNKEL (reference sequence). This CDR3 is CASSQEGGWTEAFF. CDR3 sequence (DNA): TGTGCCAGCAGCCAAGAGGGCGGGTGGACTGAAGCTTTCTTT. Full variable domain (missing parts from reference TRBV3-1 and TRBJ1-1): DTAVSQTPKYLVTQMGNDKSIKCEQNLGHDTMYWYKQDSKKFLKIMFSYNNKELIINETVPNRFSPKSPDKAHLNLHINSLELGDSAVYFCASSQEGGWTEAFFGQGTRLTVV.

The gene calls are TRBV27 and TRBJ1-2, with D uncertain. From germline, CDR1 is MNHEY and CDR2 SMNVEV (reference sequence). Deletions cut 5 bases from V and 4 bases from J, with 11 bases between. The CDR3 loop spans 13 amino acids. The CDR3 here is CASSPAGPYGYTF. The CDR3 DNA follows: TGTGCCAGCAGTCCGGCCGGACCCTATGGCTACACCTTC.

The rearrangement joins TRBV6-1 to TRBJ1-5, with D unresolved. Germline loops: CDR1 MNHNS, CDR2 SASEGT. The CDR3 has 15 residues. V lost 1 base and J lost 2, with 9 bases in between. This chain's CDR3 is CASSEGLLGNQPQHF. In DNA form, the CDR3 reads TGTGCCAGCAGTGAAGGTCTACTCGGCAATCAGCCCCAGCATTTT.

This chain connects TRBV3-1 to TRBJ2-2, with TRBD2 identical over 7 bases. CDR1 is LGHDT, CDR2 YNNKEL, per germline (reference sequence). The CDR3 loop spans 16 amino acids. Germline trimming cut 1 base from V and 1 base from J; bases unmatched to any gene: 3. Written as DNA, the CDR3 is TGTGCCAGCAGCCAAGGGGGGGGGTGGAACACCGGGGAGCTGTTTTTT. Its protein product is CASSQGGGWNTGELFF.

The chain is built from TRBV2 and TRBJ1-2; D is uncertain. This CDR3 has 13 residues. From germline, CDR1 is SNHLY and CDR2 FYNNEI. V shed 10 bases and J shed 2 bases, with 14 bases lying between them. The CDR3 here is CATCDGPNYGYTF. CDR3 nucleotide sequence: TGTGCCACCTGTGACGGGCCCAACTATGGCTACACCTTC.

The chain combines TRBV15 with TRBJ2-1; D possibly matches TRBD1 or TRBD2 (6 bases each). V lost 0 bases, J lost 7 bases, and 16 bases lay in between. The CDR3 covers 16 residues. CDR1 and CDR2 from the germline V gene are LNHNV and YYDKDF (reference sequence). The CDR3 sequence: CATSRDAWGAGNEQFF. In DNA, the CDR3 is TGTGCCACCAGCAGAGATGCGTGGGGGGCTGGAAATGAGCAGTTCTTC.

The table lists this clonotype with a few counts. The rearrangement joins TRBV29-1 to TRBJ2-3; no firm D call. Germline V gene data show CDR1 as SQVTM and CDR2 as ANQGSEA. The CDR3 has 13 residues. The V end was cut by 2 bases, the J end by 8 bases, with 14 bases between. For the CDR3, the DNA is TGCAGCGTTGAAATCCCGGAACGGGCTACGCAGTATTTT. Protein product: CSVEIPERATQYF.

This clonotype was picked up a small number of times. The CDR3 sequence: CASSYRGQSTDTQYF. In DNA form, the CDR3 reads TGTGCCAGCAGTTACCGGGGACAGAGCACAGATACGCAGTATTTT. V usage is TRBV6-5 and J usage is TRBJ2-3; 7 nucleotides match TRBD1. The germline gives CDR1 MNHEY, CDR2 SVGAGI. Unmatched junction bases numbered 2, after V lost 2 bases and J lost 0 bases. The CDR3 loop spans 15 amino acids.

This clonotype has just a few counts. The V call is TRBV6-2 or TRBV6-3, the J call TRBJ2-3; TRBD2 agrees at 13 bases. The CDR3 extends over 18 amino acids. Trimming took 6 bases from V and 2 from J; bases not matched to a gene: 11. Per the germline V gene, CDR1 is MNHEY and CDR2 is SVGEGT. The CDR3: CASRPTSGGHGVTDTQYF. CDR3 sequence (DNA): TGTGCCAGCAGACCGACTAGCGGGGGGCACGGGGTCACAGATACGCAGTATTTT.

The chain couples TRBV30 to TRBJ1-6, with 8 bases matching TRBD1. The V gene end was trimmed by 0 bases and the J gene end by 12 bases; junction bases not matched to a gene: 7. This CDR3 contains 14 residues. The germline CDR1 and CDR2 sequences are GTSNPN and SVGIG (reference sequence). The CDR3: CAWSVPGQGIPLHF. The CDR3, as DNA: TGTGCCTGGAGTGTACCCGGACAGGGTATACCCCTCCACTTT.

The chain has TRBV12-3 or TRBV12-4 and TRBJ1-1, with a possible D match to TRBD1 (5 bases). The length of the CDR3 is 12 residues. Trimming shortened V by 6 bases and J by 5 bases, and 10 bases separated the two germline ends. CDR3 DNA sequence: TGTGCCAGCAGCGCAGGGTATACTGAAGCTTTCTTT. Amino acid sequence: CASSAGYTEAFF.

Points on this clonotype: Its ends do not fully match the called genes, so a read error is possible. In nucleotides, the CDR3 is TGTGCCAGCAGTCAGGACCAAGAGACCAAGTACTTC. It is translated as CASSQDQETKYF. The rearrangement uses TRBV6-1 and TRBJ2-5; no reliable D call. Per germline, CDR1 MNHNS and CDR2 SASEGT. The CDR3 covers 12 residues.

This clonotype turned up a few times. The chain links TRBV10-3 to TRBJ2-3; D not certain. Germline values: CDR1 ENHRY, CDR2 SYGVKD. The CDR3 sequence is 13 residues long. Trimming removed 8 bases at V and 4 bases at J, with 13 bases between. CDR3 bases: TGTGCCATCGGAATTGGGATCGCAGATACGCAGTATTTT. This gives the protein CAIGIGIADTQYF.

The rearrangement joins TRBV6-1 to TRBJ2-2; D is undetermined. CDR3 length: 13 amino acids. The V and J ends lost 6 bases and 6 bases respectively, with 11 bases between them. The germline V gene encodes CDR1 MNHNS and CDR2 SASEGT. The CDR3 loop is CASRPKNAGELFF. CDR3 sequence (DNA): TGTGCCAGCAGACCGAAGAATGCCGGGGAGCTGTTTTTT.

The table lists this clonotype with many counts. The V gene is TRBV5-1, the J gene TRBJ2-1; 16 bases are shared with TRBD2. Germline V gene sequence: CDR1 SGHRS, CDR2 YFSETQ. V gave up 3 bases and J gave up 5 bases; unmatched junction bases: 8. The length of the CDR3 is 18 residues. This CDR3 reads CASSWGLAGGLLDNEQFF. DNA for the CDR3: TGCGCCAGCAGCTGGGGACTAGCGGGAGGGTTATTGGACAATGAGCAGTTCTTC.

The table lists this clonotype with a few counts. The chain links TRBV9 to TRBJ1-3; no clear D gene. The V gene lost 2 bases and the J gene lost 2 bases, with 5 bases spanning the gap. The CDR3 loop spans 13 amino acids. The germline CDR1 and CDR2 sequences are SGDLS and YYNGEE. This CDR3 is CASSVGTGNTIYF. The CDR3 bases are TGTGCCAGCAGCGTGGGGACTGGAAACACCATATATTTT.

In DNA, the CDR3 is TGCGCCAGCAGCTGGAGTAGTAGCGGGAGTACCACCGGGGAGCTGTTTTTT. It yields the protein CASSWSSSGSTTGELFF. The chain uses TRBV5-1 and TRBJ2-2, with TRBD2 matching 9 bases. The germline V gene encodes CDR1 SGHRS and CDR2 YFSETQ. The CDR3 spans 17 residues. Trimming removed 3 bases from V and 4 bases from J; junction bases left unmatched: 10.

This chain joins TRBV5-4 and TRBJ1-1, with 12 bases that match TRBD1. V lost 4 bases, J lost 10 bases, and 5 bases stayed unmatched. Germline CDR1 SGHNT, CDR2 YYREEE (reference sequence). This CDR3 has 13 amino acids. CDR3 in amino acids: CASSPGQGARAFF. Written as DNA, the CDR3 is TGTGCCAGCAGCCCGGGACAGGGGGCCAGAGCTTTCTTT. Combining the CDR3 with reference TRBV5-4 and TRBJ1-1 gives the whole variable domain ETGVTQSPTHLIKTRGQQVTLRCSSQSGHNTVSWYQQALGQGPQFIFQYYREEENGRGNFPPRFSGLQFPNYSSELNVNALELDDSALYLCASSPGQGARAFFGQGTRLTVV.

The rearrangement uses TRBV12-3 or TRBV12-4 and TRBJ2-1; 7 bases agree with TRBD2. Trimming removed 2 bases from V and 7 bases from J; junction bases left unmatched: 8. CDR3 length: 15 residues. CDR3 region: CASSLRPRGENEQFF. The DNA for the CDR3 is TGTGCCAGCAGTTTACGCCCCCGGGGGGAAAATGAGCAGTTCTTC.

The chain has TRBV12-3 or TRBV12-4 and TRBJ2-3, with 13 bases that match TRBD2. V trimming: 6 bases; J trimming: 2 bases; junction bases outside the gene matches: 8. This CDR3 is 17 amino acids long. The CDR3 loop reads CASRNGLAGEYTDTQYF. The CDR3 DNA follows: TGTGCCAGCAGAAATGGACTAGCGGGAGAGTACACAGATACGCAGTATTTT.

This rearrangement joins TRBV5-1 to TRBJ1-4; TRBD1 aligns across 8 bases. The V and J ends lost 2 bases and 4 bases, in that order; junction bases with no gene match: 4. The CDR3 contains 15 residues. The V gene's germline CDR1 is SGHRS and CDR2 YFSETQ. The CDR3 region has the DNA TGCGCCAGCAGCTTCCGGACAGGGATTAATGAAAAACTGTTTTTT. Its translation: CASSFRTGINEKLFF.